This TCR beta chain was observed in a study of human T cells and chemical hapten exposure (dated by TCRdb to 2020 to 2022). Regarding the complete study: For sensitization, 2% DPC in acetone was applied to a roughly 2 cm by roughly 2 cm area of upper inner arm skin. Patient blood was sampled pre-sensitization (week 0) and at 2, 6 and about 24 weeks after DPC sensitization. The libraries were sequenced as a pool, and the TCR yield per sample differed mostly because of small variations in library volumes within the pool. Peripheral blood TCR repertoire changes were tracked in vivo in alopecia patients during primary and secondary sensitization to the hapten diphenylcyclopropenone (DPC). Blood for TCR sequencing was provided by twenty-nine alopecia patients at one to four time points (pre-sensitization, 2, 6 and 24 weeks). Alopecia areata with under or over 50% scalp involvement, alopecia totalis and alopecia universalis were represented in the patient cohort, which was mostly female. Patch tests used Finn chambers with 0.01% DPC on the upper back, scored after 6 days by International Contact Dermatitis Research Group standards. Throughout the roughly 24-week study period, patients were also given weekly therapeutic DPC doses on the scalp.

Taken with the paper, the label for time point translates to: patch test 1, 2 weeks after DPC sensitization. Per the publication, the treatment or condition label means: therapeutic diphenylcyclopropenone sensitization with weekly scalp DPC. Blood at each patch-test visit was drawn before the patch test was applied. To be eligible, patients had to be aged 18 to 70, diagnosed with alopecia and judged suitable for DPC therapy, while pregnant patients were excluded. Unfractionated whole blood was collected in Tempus Blood RNA tubes, and total RNA was extracted from that blood. What the research found in general, with its limitations: Significantly more large CDR3 similarity clusters were formed by expanded TCRs than by pre-sensitization or healthy control sets, consistent with antigen-driven responses. Because all patients had alopecia, a presumed autoimmune disease, the immune response of the patients might differ from that of healthy individuals. After repeated subsampling, the strength of the expansion versus patch-test correlation and the threshold at which it became significant changed. Patch test score correlated positively with the number of PT1 expanded TCRs, reaching significance at thresholds 8, 16 and 32 but not at 4. No change with DPC sensitization was found in the number of TCRs above 1 in 1000 frequency, and no evidence of global repertoire structure alterations was found.

In the case of this clonotype: Its antigen remains undetermined. Per-base qualities were not stored, and no clone one base away is much larger.

Receptor amplification or capture employed RACE. TCRdb records NextSeq 500 as the sequencer. During library preparation, unique molecular identifiers were attached to individual cDNA molecules so that TCRs could be counted quantitatively and reproducibly. Both TCR alpha and TCR beta chains were sequenced from each blood RNA sample. The source study handled its data this way. The median number of TCRs per sample was 95,638, ranging from roughly 23,224 to 690,600. The Decombinator software suite was used to annotate the V, J and CDR3 of the TCR reads. To make PS versus PT1 abundance plots, every sample was subsampled to the same number of TCRs (28,000). Expanded TCRs were defined as absent before sensitization and observed at least eight times at the 2-week time point. TCRdb applied fastp at Q25 and MiXCR to the public reads, then kept only in-frame beta chains. Rows with one shared CDR3 protein collapse into an entry with the most common genes and DNA. For this entry, the V and J calls and clone size follow TCRdb and not the study's own pipeline. For this sample there are roughly 120,000 distinct CDR3 sequences; roughly an eighth appear just once. The leading ten clones occupy approximately 0.89% of the sample.

The sample in question was whole blood, obtained in connection with sensitization to the hapten diphenylcyclopropenone (DPC). This sequence was found in a man younger than 35 with alopecia areata. Some clones in this sample may be carry-over from other donors' samples.

CDR3 region: CASSVAQGALTDTQYF. In nucleotide form, the sequence is TGTGCCAGCAGCGTAGCCCAGGGGGCACTCACAGATACGCAGTATTTT. The rearranged chain carries TRBV9 and TRBJ2-3; 8 junctional bases match TRBD1. Based on the germline V gene, the CDR1 and CDR2 sequences are SGDLS and YYNGEE. Its CDR3 holds 16 amino acids, cysteine through phenylalanine. This entry keeps only the CDR3 DNA: 48 bases, framed from base 1. The junction shows trimming of 0 bases on V and 2 bases on J, and the gene matches do not reach 5 bases of it.